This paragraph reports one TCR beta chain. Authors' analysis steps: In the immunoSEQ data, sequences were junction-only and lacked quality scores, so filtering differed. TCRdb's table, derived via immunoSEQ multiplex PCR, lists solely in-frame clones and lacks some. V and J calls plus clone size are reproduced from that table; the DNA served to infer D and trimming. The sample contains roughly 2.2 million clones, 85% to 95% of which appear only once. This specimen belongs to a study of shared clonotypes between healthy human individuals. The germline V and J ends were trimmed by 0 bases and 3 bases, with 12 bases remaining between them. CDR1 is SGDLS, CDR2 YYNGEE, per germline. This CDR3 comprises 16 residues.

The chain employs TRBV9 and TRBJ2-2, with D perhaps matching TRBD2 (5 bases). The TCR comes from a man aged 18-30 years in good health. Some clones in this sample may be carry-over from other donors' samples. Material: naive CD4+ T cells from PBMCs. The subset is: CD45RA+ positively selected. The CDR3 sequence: CASSVAVGEDTGELFF. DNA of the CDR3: TGTGCCAGCAGCGTAGCGGTGGGAGAGGACACCGGGGAGCTGTTTTTT.